This TCR beta chain appears in the sequencing data of a study of cytomegalovirus exposure and HLA in healthy donors. General study findings and limits: Cytomegalovirus status, reportedly, was diagnosed with high specificity and sensitivity by the classifier. Many donors shared some public TCRs, even though most TCR sequences were rare. Through in vitro validation, a few CMV-associated chains were shown to be specific for CMV antigens.

60 Vbeta and 13 Jbeta primers were used in PCR. Measured with immunoSEQ multiplex PCR; TCRdb has only the in-frame clones, and not every one. This table lists roughly 82,000 clones. With V trimmed by 2 bases and J by 1 base, 3 bases remained unmatched. The CDR3 is made up of 17 amino acids. Per germline, CDR1 LGHNA and CDR2 YSLEER. A remark on this clone: Its target is not known.

Sequences were obtained from PBMCs. The receptor's source is an older woman in good health and CMV-seronegative. J is TRBJ2-2 and V is TRBV4-3; 11 bases are shared with TRBD2. The CDR3: CASSQQGLAGNTGELFF. In DNA, the CDR3 is TGCGCCAGCAGCCAACAAGGACTAGCGGGGAACACCGGGGAGCTGTTTTTT.